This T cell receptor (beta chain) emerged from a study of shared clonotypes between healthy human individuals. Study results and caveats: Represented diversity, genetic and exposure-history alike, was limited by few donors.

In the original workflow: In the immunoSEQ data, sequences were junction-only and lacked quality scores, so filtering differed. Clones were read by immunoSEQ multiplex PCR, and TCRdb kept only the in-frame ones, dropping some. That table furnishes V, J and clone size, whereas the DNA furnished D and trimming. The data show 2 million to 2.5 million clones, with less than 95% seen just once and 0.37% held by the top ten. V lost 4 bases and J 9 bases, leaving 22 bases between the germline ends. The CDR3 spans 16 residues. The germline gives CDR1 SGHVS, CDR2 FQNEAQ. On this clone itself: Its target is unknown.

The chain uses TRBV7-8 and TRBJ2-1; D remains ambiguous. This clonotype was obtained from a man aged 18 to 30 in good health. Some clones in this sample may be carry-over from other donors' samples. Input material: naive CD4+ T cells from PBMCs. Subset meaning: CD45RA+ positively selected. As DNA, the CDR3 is TGTGCCAGCAGCTATTTCCGGGTGTCGACAAGTGGTGAGCAGTTCTTC. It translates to CASSYFRVSTSGEQFF.